This T cell receptor (beta chain) came from a study of breast tumors, draining lymph nodes, adjacent tissues. General study points: Tumor TCR diversity was below lymph nodes but above nontumor tissue.

A single record per CDR3 protein comes from TCRdb applying MiXCR to the multiplex PCR reads. The table includes 15,000 to 20,000 distinct CDR3 sequences, over 55% detected once. This clonotype was found once. Antigen specificity is unknown. The V end lost 4 bases, the J end lost 7 bases, and 12 bases lay between the germline ends. Looked up from germline, CDR1 is SGDLS and CDR2 is YYNGEE. This CDR3 spans 12 amino acids. V usage is TRBV9 and J usage is TRBJ2-7; no definite D call. The origin of this receptor is a female donor with breast cancer. Some clones in this sample may be carry-over from other donors' samples. Sequences were obtained from tumor-adjacent breast tissue. CDR3 nucleotide sequence: TGTGCCAGCAGCTTAGGTCCGTCGGAGCAGTACTTC. It specifies CASSLGPSEQYF.